This T cell receptor (beta chain) was recorded in a study of cytomegalovirus exposure and HLA in healthy donors. Study-level findings and limits: The majority of CMV-associated TCR beta chains were reported as apparently HLA-restricted in a later analysis. Earlier results showed most TCR beta V segments being productive about 87% or about 30% of the time. Researchers reported in a later analysis that common viral pathogens appeared linked to several top clusters.

In the case of this clone: What it binds is unknown.

Germline V lookup: CDR1 SNHLY, CDR2 FYNNEI. The CDR3 spans 15 residues. The junction had 12 bases not matched to a gene; V was cut back by 7 bases and J by 6 bases. The PCR used 60 Vbeta and 13 Jbeta primers. Method: immunoSEQ multiplex PCR; TCRdb's copy keeps in-frame clones and lacks some. The sample yields around 120,000 clones, less than 65% seen once. The chain carries TRBV2 and TRBJ2-7; 10 bases are shared with TRBD2. Specimen: PBMCs. The TCR sequence derives from a man between 35 and 55 years old in good health and CMV-seropositive. The CDR3 reads CASTQEGLAGAEQYF. CDR3 nucleotide sequence: TGTGCCAGCACTCAGGAGGGCCTAGCGGGAGCCGAGCAGTACTTC.